One sample yielded the 30 T cell receptor beta chains listed below, sequenced in a study of human T cells and chemical hapten exposure. TCRdb re-analysed the RACE reads in MiXCR, keeping a single row per CDR3 protein. In the table there are hundreds of thousands of distinct CDR3 sequences, about 6% of which are singletons. Described time point: patch test 2, 6 weeks after DPC sensitization. The treatment denotes: therapeutic diphenylcyclopropenone sensitization with weekly scalp DPC. Sequenced material: whole blood, taken in connection with sensitization to the hapten diphenylcyclopropenone (DPC). Every receptor here comes from a woman in her late teens or twenties with alopecia areata. Some clones in this sample may be carry-over from other donors' samples.

The chain is built from TRBV6-5 and TRBJ1-3, with D tentatively TRBD1 (5 bases). CDR1 MNHEY and CDR2 SVGAGI come from the germline V gene. Trimming left V 6 bases short and J 0 bases short, with 12 bases between. The CDR3 is 15 residues long. The CDR3 nucleotides are TGTGCCAGCAGCCGGGACCCCCGCTCTGGAAACACCATATATTTT. This codes for CASSRDPRSGNTIYF.

This clonotype was seen more than once but under ten times. The chain links TRBV3-1 to TRBJ2-2, with 7 nucleotides matching TRBD1. After removal of 4 bases from V and 6 bases from J, the junction contained 11 bases not matched to a gene. The germline V gene has CDR1 LGHDT and CDR2 YNNKEL (reference sequence). The CDR3 loop spans 16 amino acids. CDR3 sequence (DNA): TGTGCCAGCAGCCGGCTACAGGGGTTCAATTCCGGGGAGCTGTTTTTT. The encoded protein is CASSRLQGFNSGELFF.

This clonotype was seen a handful of times. V usage is TRBV2 and J usage is TRBJ1-1, with 8 bases that match TRBD1. This CDR3 has 16 amino acids. Germline trimming cut 7 bases from V and 4 bases from J; bases unmatched to any gene: 14. The germline CDR1 and CDR2 sequences are SNHLY and FYNNEI. This CDR3 is CASIIKSQGAGTEAFF. CDR3 in DNA: TGTGCCAGCATAATAAAATCCCAGGGGGCTGGCACTGAAGCTTTCTTT.

The chain recombines TRBV2 with TRBJ2-4, with a weak D call TRBD2 (5 bases). V was clipped by 1 base and J by 4 bases, with 5 bases between them. The CDR3 sequence is 13 residues long. Germline CDR1 is SNHLY and CDR2 is FYNNEI. The CDR3 DNA reads as TGTGCCAGCAGTGAAGAGCGGAAAAACATTCAGTACTTC. Translated, it gives CASSEERKNIQYF.

This clonotype was recorded at least ten times. The chain couples TRBV6-6 to TRBJ1-6; 10 bases map to TRBD1. The trim removed 6 bases at V and 5 bases at J, leaving 4 bases unmatched. The CDR3 contains 15 residues. The germline gives CDR1 MNHNY, CDR2 SVGAGI (reference sequence). CDR3 sequence (DNA): TGTGCCAGCAGGGGACAGGGGCTGGATAATTCACCCCTCCACTTT. Amino acid sequence: CASRGQGLDNSPLHF.

This rearrangement joins TRBV6-1 to TRBJ2-3, with D unclear. Germline CDR1 MNHNS, CDR2 SASEGT. The CDR3 covers 13 residues. The V gene lost 4 bases and the J gene lost 2 bases, with 7 bases spanning the gap. The CDR3 region has the DNA TGTGCCAGCAGTGTTGCCCCCACAGATACGCAGTATTTT. Translation: CASSVAPTDTQYF.

The chain couples TRBV4-1 to TRBJ2-4; 10 nucleotides line up with TRBD2. There are 18 residues in the CDR3. Per germline, CDR1 MGHRA and CDR2 YSYEKL. The V segment lost 1 base and the J segment 5 bases; nucleotides outside the gene matches: 11. The CDR3 DNA reads TGCGCCAGCAGCCAAGCGAGCGGGGGGGCCTCGGTCCAAAACATTCAGTACTTC. The encoded protein is CASSQASGGASVQNIQYF.

The chain joins TRBV2 to TRBJ1-4, with 7 bases aligning to TRBD1. This CDR3 spans 11 amino acids. CDR1 is SNHLY and CDR2 is FYNNEI in the germline V gene. V was pared by 8 bases and J by 15 bases, with 9 bases of the junction left unmatched. In nucleotides, the CDR3 is TGTGCCAGCCATGGGCAGGGGGACGTGTTTTTT. Translation gives CASHGQGDVFF.

This clonotype has a handful of counts. The J gene is TRBJ1-2, the V gene TRBV28; D is unclear. Between the trimmed V and J ends, which lost 3 bases and 8 bases, there was a span of 19 bases. The germline CDR1 and CDR2 sequences are MDHEN and SYDVKM. The CDR3 is 15 amino acids. As DNA, the CDR3 is TGTGCCAGCAGTTTCTCTCGGTGGGCCCGAGGGGGCTACACCTTC. Translated, it gives CASSFSRWARGGYTF.

This clonotype was observed a few times. The V call is TRBV4-1, the J call TRBJ2-3; 9 nucleotides match TRBD2. There are 17 residues in the CDR3. J was trimmed by 4 bases and V by 1 base; bases with no gene match: 9. Germline values: CDR1 MGHRA, CDR2 YSYEKL. The DNA of the CDR3 is TGCGCCAGCAGCCAAGTGGCTAGCGGGGTATCATCAGATACGCAGTATTTT. Translated, it gives CASSQVASGVSSDTQYF.

This clonotype was counted only a few times. This sequence joins TRBV29-1 and TRBJ1-1; no clear D. Germline CDR1 reads SQVTM; CDR2 reads ANQGSEA. The CDR3 extends over 14 amino acids. The V and J ends lost 2 bases and 1 base respectively, with 11 bases between them. This CDR3 reads CSVEHGPTNTEAFF. In nucleotides, the CDR3 is TGCAGCGTTGAACATGGTCCCACGAACACTGAAGCTTTCTTT. The full variable domain, in which reference TRBV29-1 and TRBJ1-1 provide the parts outside the CDR3, is SAVISQKPSRDICQRGTSLTIQCQVDSQVTMMFWYRQQPGQSLTLIATANQGSEATYESGFVIDKFPISRPNLTFSTLTVSNMSPEDSSIYLCSVEHGPTNTEAFFGQGTRLTVV.

The chain links TRBV12-3 or TRBV12-4 to TRBJ1-2; 10 positions agree with TRBD1. Trimming removed 5 bases from V and 6 bases from J; junction bases left unmatched: 6. This CDR3 is built from 14 residues. CDR3 coding DNA: TGTGCCAGCAGTCCCGGGACAGGGGCCGATGGCTACACCTTC. This codes for CASSPGTGADGYTF.

The sample holds a few counts of this clonotype. V and J are TRBV20-1 and TRBJ2-3; maybe TRBD2 (6 bases). CDR1 and CDR2 from the germline V gene are DFQATT and SNEGSKA (reference sequence). The CDR3 length is 15 residues. The V gene lost 2 bases and the J gene lost 0 bases, with 12 bases spanning the gap. CDR3 sequence reads: CSARPRGTSTDTQYF. The CDR3, as DNA: TGCAGTGCTAGACCCCGTGGGACTAGCACAGATACGCAGTATTTT.

The chain uses TRBV7-2 and TRBJ1-5; maybe TRBD1 (5 bases). Per the germline V gene, CDR1 is SGHTA and CDR2 is FQGNSA. Trimming took 5 bases from V and 9 from J, leaving 20 bases between them. The CDR3 has 15 residues. CDR3 in DNA: TGTGCCAGCAGCAAGGGGAGTGAGGCCGGGGGGCCCCAGCATTTT. As protein: CASSKGSEAGGPQHF. The full variable domain, with the rest looked up from reference TRBV7-2 and TRBJ1-5, is GAGVSQSPSNKVTEKGKDVELRCDPISGHTALYWYRQSLGQGLEFLIYFQGNSAPDKSGLPSDRFSAERTGGSVSTLTIQRTQQEDSAVYLCASSKGSEAGGPQHFGDGTRLSIL.

This clonotype was observed at least ten times. V gene TRBV7-9 combines with J gene TRBJ1-1, with D tentatively TRBD1 (5 bases). The CDR3 is 16 residues long. Germline-derived CDR1 and CDR2 are SEHNR and FQNEAQ (reference sequence). With 0 bases removed from V and 4 bases from J, the gap between germline ends came to 15 bases. The CDR3 region is CASSLAGAAGSTEAFF. The CDR3 DNA sequence: TGTGCCAGCAGCTTAGCTGGGGCGGCAGGGAGCACTGAAGCTTTCTTT.

This clonotype appeared many times. The chain couples TRBV7-9 to TRBJ1-1, with unresolved D. V lost 3 bases to trimming and J lost 1 base, with 12 bases between them. The CDR3 totals 15 residues. Per the germline V gene, CDR1 is SEHNR and CDR2 is FQNEAQ (reference sequence). CDR3 sequence: CASSFPRTANTEAFF. The CDR3 DNA sequence: TGTGCCAGCAGCTTTCCCAGGACCGCGAACACTGAAGCTTTCTTT.

This clonotype was recorded many times. V gene TRBV7-2 combines with J gene TRBJ1-1; 7 nucleotides agree with TRBD1. The CDR3 is 17 amino acids. Losses at the gene ends were 5 bases for V and 6 bases for J; bases not matched to a gene: 18. Germline V gene data show CDR1 as SGHTA and CDR2 as FQGNSA. This CDR3 reads CASSRLTGAGGTPEAFF. The CDR3 bases are TGTGCCAGCAGCCGTTTGACTGGGGCAGGGGGGACACCTGAAGCTTTCTTT.

This sequence joins TRBV10-3 and TRBJ2-2, with 7 bases lining up with TRBD1. CDR3 size: 14 residues. V shed 9 bases and J 4 bases; nucleotides not matched to a gene: 8. Germline V gene sequence: CDR1 ENHRY, CDR2 SYGVKD. The CDR3 DNA reads as TGTGCCATTACTCCGGGGACAGTCACCGGGGAGCTGTTTTTT. Translating gives CAITPGTVTGELFF.

In the case of this clonotype: At one boundary the junction diverges from the germline segment, which might be a read error. The gene calls are TRBV4-1 and TRBJ2-3; tentatively, D is TRBD1 (5 bases). Germline CDR1 MGHRA, CDR2 YSYEKL. The CDR3 covers 14 residues. The CDR3 nucleotides are TGCGCCAGCAGCCCCCGACAGACAACAGAAACGCAGTATTTT. It codes for CASSPRQTTETQYF.

This clonotype was seen a few times. The chain recombines TRBV12-3 or TRBV12-4 with TRBJ1-5; possible D gene TRBD1, 5 bases. Trimming shortened V by 5 bases and J by 0 bases, and 11 bases separated the two germline ends. The CDR3 spans 15 residues. CDR3 protein: CASSSRGISNQPQHF. CDR3 bases: TGTGCCAGCAGTAGCCGGGGGATTAGCAATCAGCCCCAGCATTTT.

This clonotype was recorded many times. The chain links TRBV18 to TRBJ1-2, with a possible D match to TRBD1 (5 bases). The CDR3 length is 14 residues. Trimming shortened V by 2 bases and J by 2 bases, and 9 bases separated the two germline ends. Germline V gene data show CDR1 as KGHSH and CDR2 as LQKENI. The CDR3 here is CASSPSAGNYGYTF. The CDR3 region has the DNA TGTGCCAGCTCACCATCCGCAGGGAACTATGGCTACACCTTC.

This clonotype has a count of ten or more. V is TRBV29-1 and J is TRBJ2-7; D might be TRBD1 (7 bases). V was clipped by 2 bases and J by 7 bases, with 18 bases between them. The germline V gene has CDR1 SQVTM and CDR2 ANQGSEA. The CDR3 runs 14 residues. The CDR3 spells CSVESRSTGREQYF. In DNA form, the CDR3 reads TGCAGCGTTGAATCCCGCTCGACAGGGAGGGAGCAGTACTTC.

Points on this clonotype: A much larger clone lies a single base off, so this may be a read error. The V call is TRBV7-9, the J call TRBJ2-7; 11 nucleotides line up with TRBD1. There are 14 residues in the CDR3. In germline, CDR1 is SEHNR, CDR2 FQNEAQ (reference sequence). With V trimmed by 4 bases and J by 6 bases, 5 bases remained unmatched. The CDR3 DNA is TGTGCCAGCAGCTCCGGACAGGGGGCCTCCGAGCAGTACTTC. Its protein is CASSSGQGASEQYF.

V and J are TRBV28 and TRBJ2-3; D is possibly TRBD1 (6 bases). The germline gives CDR1 MDHEN, CDR2 SYDVKM. This CDR3 is 14 amino acids long. V shed 5 bases and J shed 2 bases, with 11 bases lying between them. The CDR3 DNA reads as TGTGCCAGCAGTCTAAGGACAGCCACAGATACGCAGTATTTT. Translating it yields CASSLRTATDTQYF.

This sequence joins TRBV7-2 and TRBJ2-3, with D possibly being TRBD1 or TRBD2 (5 bases each). CDR1 is SGHTA and CDR2 is FQGNSA in the germline V gene. V shed 5 bases and J shed 6 bases, with 15 bases lying between them. This CDR3 contains 14 residues. CDR3 bases: TGTGCCAGCAGCCCCCGGACGGGGCCCGATACGCAGTATTTT. Its translation: CASSPRTGPDTQYF.

This clonotype was seen a handful of times. This sequence joins TRBV12-3 or TRBV12-4 and TRBJ2-1; no firm D call. V lost 6 bases and J lost 0, with 3 bases in between. The CDR3 is made up of 12 amino acids. The CDR3 sequence is CASRSSYNEQFF. The CDR3 DNA is TGTGCCAGCAGAAGCTCCTACAATGAGCAGTTCTTC.

This sequence joins TRBV7-9 and TRBJ1-6; maybe TRBD1 (5 bases). This CDR3 is built from 12 residues. Deletions cut 9 bases from V and 8 bases from J, with 11 bases between. The germline gives CDR1 SEHNR, CDR2 FQNEAQ (reference sequence). The CDR3 nucleotides are TGTGCCAGTCGCTCGGGGGATTCACCCCTCCACTTT. This encodes CASRSGDSPLHF. Filled out from reference TRBV7-9 and TRBJ1-6, the complete variable domain reads DTGVSQNPRHKITKRGQNVTFRCDPISEHNRLYWYRQTLGQGPEFLTYFQNEAQLEKSRLLSDRFSAERPKGSFSTLEIQRTEQGDSAMYLCASRSGDSPLHFGNGTRLTVT.

This clonotype was recorded at least ten times. The chain couples TRBV12-3 or TRBV12-4 to TRBJ1-5; no clear D gene. The CDR3 consists of 14 residues. V lost 6 bases, J lost 7 bases, and 16 bases lay in between. The CDR3 bases are TGTGCCAGCAGCCAGACCGGGCCCGGGCAGCCCCAGCATTTT. Translated: CASSQTGPGQPQHF.

This clonotype was observed many times. The chain links TRBV6-5 to TRBJ1-5; D perhaps matches TRBD1 (5 bases). V gave up 2 bases and J gave up 6 bases, with 14 bases separating them. The CDR3 extends over 15 amino acids. The germline V gene encodes CDR1 MNHEY and CDR2 SVGAGI. CDR3 sequence (DNA): TGTGCCAGCAGTTACAAAGGTGGAGGGACTCAGCCCCAGCATTTT. This translates into CASSYKGGGTQPQHF.

This clonotype was recorded many times. This chain uses TRBV7-9 with TRBJ1-2; 7 positions agree with TRBD1. CDR3 length: 15 residues. CDR1 is SEHNR, CDR2 FQNEAQ, per germline (reference sequence). V lost 1 base to trimming and J lost 6 bases; unmatched junction nucleotides: 8. CDR3 region: CASSLVPTGYNGYTF. The CDR3 nucleotides read TGTGCCAGCAGCTTAGTCCCGACAGGGTATAATGGCTACACCTTC. The entire variable domain, with the rest obtained from reference TRBV7-9 and TRBJ1-2, is as follows: DTGVSQNPRHKITKRGQNVTFRCDPISEHNRLYWYRQTLGQGPEFLTYFQNEAQLEKSRLLSDRFSAERPKGSFSTLEIQRTEQGDSAMYLCASSLVPTGYNGYTFGSGTRLTVV.